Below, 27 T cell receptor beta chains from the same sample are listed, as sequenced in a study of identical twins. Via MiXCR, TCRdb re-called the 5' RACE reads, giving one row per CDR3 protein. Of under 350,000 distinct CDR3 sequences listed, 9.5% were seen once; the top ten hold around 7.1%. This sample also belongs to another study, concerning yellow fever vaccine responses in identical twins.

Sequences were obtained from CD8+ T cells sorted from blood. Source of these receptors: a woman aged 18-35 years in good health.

The CDR3 loop is CASRTGQSSREQYF. The CDR3 DNA sequence: TGCGCCAGCAGAACGGGACAATCCTCTCGTGAGCAGTACTTC. The chain joins TRBV5-1 to TRBJ2-7; TRBD1 might be the D (6 bases). The V end was cut by 5 bases, the J end by 7 bases, with 19 bases between. Germline lookup yields CDR1 SGHRS and CDR2 YFSETQ. This CDR3 comprises 14 residues.

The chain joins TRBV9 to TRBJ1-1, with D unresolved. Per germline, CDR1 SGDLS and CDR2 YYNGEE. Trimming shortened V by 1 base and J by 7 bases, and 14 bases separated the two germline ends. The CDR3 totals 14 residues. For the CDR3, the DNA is TGTGCCAGCAGCGTATACGACTCTGCATTTGAAGCTTTCTTT. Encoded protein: CASSVYDSAFEAFF.

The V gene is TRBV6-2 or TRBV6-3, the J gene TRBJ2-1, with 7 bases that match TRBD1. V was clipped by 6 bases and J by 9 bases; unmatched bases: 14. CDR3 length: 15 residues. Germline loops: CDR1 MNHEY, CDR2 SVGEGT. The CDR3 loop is CASRQDLRQGAEQFF. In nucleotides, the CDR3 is TGTGCCAGCAGGCAAGACCTAAGACAGGGTGCTGAGCAGTTCTTC.

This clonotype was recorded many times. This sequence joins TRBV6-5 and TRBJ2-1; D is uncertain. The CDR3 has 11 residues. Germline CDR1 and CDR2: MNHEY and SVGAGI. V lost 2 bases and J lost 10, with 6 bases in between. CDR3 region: CASSYDGEQFF. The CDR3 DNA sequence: TGTGCCAGCAGTTACGACGGGGAGCAGTTCTTC.

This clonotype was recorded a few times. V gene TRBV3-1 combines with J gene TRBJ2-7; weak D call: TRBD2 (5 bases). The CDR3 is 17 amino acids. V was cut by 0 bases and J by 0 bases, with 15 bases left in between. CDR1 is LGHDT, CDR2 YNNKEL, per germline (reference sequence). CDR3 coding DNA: TGTGCCAGCAGCCAAGATCTGAGGGCAGCACACTCCTACGAGCAGTACTTC. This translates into CASSQDLRAAHSYEQYF.

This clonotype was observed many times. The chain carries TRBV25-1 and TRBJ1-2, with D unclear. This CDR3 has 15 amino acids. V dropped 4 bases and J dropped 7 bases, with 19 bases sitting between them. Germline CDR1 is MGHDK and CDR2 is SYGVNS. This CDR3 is CASSVGPEAFFGYTF. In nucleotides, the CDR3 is TGTGCCAGCAGTGTTGGTCCAGAGGCATTCTTTGGCTACACCTTC.

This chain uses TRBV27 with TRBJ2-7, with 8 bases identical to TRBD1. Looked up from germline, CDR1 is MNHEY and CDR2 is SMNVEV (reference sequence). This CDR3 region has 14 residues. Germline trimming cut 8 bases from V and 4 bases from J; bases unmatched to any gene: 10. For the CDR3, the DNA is TGTGCCAGCGGCGACAGGGGTTCTGTGTACGAGCAGTACTTC. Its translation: CASGDRGSVYEQYF.

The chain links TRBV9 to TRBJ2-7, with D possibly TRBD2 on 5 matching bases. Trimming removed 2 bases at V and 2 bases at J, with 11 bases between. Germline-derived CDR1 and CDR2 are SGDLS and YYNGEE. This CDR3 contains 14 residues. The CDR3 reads CASSVSSRPYEQYF. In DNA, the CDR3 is TGTGCCAGCAGCGTGTCTAGCCGCCCCTACGAGCAGTACTTC. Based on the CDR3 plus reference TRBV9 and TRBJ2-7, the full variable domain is DSGVTQTPKHLITATGQRVTLRCSPRSGDLSVYWYQQSLDQGLQFLIQYYNGEERAKGNILERFSAQQFPDLHSELNLSSLELGDSALYFCASSVSSRPYEQYFGPGTRLTVT.

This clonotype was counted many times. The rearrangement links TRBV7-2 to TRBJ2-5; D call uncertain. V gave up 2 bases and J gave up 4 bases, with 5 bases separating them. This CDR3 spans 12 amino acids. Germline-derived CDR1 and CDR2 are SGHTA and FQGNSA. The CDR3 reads CASSLTIETQYF. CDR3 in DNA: TGTGCCAGCAGCTTAACTATAGAGACCCAGTACTTC.

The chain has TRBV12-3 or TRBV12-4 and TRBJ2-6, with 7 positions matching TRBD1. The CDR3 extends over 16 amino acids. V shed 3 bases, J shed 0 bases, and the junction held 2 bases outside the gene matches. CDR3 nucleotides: TGTGCCAGCAGTTTTGGACAGGTCTCTGGGGCCAACGTCCTGACTTTC. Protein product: CASSFGQVSGANVLTF.

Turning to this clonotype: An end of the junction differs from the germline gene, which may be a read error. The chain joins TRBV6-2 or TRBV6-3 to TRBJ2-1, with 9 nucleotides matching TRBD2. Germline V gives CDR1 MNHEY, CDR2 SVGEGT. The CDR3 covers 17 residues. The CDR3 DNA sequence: TGTGCCAGCATTTACGGTGTTAGCGGGAGCCGTGGCGATGAGCAGTTCTTC. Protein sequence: CASIYGVSGSRGDEQFF.

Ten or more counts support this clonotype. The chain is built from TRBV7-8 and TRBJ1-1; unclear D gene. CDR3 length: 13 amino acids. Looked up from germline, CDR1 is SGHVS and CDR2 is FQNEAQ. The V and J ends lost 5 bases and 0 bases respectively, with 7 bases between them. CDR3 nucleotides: TGTGCCAGCAGCAAAAGCATGAACACTGAAGCTTTCTTT. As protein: CASSKSMNTEAFF.

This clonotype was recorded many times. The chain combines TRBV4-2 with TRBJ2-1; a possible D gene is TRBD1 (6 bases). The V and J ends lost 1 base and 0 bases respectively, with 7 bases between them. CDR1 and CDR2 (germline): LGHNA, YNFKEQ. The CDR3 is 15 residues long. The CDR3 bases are TGTGCCAGCAGCCAAGGACAGGTCTCCTACAATGAGCAGTTCTTC. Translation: CASSQGQVSYNEQFF.

The CDR3 DNA reads as TGTGCCAGCAGCTCATTGGGACAGGGGGCATCAGAGACCCAGTACTTC. As protein: CASSSLGQGASETQYF. The rearrangement uses TRBV11-2 and TRBJ2-5; 12 nucleotides agree with TRBD1. The ends lost 4 bases at V and 4 bases at J; junction bases unmatched: 7. This CDR3 region has 16 residues. Germline V gene data show CDR1 as SGHAT and CDR2 as FQNNGV. Together with reference TRBV11-2 and TRBJ2-5, the CDR3 gives the full variable domain: EAGVAQSPRYKIIEKRQSVAFWCNPISGHATLYWYQQILGQGPKLLIQFQNNGVVDDSQLPKDRFSAERLKGVDSTLKIQPAKLEDSAVYLCASSSLGQGASETQYFGPGTRLLVL.

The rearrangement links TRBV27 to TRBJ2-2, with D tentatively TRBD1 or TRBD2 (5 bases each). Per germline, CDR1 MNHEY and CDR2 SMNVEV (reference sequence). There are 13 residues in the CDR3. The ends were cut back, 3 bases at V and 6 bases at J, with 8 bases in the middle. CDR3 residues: CASSFQGPGELFF. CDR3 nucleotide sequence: TGTGCCAGCAGTTTTCAGGGACCCGGGGAGCTGTTTTTT.

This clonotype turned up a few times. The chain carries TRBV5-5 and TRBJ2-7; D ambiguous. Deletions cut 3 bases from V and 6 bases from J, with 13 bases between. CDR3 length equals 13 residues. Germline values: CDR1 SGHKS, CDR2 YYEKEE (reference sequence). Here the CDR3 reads CASSSTLVSEQYF. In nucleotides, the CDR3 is TGTGCCAGCAGCTCCACGCTAGTTTCCGAGCAGTACTTC.

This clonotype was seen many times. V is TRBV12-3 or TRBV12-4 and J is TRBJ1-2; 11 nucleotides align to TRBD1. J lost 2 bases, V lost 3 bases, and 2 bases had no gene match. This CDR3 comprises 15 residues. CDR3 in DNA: TGTGCCAGCAGTTTTAGGGACAGGGGGAACTATGGCTACACCTTC. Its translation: CASSFRDRGNYGYTF.

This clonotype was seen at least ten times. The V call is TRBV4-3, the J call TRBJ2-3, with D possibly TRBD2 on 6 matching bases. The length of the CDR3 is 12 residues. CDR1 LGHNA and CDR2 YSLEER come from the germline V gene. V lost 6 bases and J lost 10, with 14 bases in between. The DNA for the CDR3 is TGCGCCAGCAGAGCACTCGGGGAGGCGCAGTATTTT. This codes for CASRALGEAQYF.

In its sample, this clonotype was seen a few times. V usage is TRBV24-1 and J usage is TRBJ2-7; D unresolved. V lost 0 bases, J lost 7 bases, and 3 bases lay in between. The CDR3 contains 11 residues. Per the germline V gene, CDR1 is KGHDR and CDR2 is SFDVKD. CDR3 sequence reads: CATSDLWEQYF. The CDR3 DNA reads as TGTGCCACCAGTGATTTGTGGGAGCAGTACTTC.

The CDR3 nucleotides are TGTGCCAGCAGTTCGGGGTTTACCTACGAGCAGTACTTC. Amino acids: CASSSGFTYEQYF. This sequence joins TRBV27 and TRBJ2-7; a weak D match, TRBD2 (5 bases). Germline CDR1 and CDR2: MNHEY and SMNVEV (reference sequence). Deletions cut 4 bases from V and 2 bases from J, with 9 bases between. CDR3 size: 13 residues.

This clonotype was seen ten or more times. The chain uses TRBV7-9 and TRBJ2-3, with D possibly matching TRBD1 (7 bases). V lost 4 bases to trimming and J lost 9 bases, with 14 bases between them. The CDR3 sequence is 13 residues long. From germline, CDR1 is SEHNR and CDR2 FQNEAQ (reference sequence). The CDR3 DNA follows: TGTGCCAGCAGCTCCCAGGGGGGCTCGACGCAGTATTTT. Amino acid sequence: CASSSQGGSTQYF.

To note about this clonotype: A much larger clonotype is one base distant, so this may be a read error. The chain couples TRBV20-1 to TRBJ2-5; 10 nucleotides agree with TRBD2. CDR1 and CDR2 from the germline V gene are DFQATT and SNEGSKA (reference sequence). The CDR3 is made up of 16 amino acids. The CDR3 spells CCARDLAGAPQETQYF. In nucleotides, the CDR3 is TGCTGTGCTAGAGATCTAGCGGGAGCCCCCCAAGAGACCCAGTACTTC.

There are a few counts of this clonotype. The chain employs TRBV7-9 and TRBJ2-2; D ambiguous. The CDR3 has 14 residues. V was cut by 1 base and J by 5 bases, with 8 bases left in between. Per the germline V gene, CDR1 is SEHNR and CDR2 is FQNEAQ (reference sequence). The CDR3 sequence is CASSLEGRTGELFF. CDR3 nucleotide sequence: TGTGCCAGCAGCTTAGAGGGCCGGACCGGGGAGCTGTTTTTT.

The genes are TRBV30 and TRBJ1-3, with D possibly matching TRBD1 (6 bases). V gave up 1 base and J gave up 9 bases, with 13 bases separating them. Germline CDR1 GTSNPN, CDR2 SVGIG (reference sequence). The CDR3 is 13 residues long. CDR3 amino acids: CAWSEGGSSTIYF. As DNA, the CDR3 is TGTGCCTGGAGTGAAGGGGGGAGTAGCACCATATATTTT.

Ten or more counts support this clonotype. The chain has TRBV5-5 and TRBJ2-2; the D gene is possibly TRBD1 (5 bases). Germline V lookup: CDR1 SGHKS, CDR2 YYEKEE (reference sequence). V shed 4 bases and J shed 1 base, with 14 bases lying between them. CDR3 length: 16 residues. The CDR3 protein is CASSKAWQGNTGELFF. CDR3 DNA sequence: TGTGCCAGCAGCAAAGCATGGCAGGGGAACACCGGGGAGCTGTTTTTT.

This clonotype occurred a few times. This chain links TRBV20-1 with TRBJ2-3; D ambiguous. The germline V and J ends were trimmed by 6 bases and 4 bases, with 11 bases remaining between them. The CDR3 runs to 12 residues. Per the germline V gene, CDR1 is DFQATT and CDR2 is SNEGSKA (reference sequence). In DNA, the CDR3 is TGCAGTGCCGCCTCCGCCCCAGATACGCAGTATTTT. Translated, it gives CSAASAPDTQYF.

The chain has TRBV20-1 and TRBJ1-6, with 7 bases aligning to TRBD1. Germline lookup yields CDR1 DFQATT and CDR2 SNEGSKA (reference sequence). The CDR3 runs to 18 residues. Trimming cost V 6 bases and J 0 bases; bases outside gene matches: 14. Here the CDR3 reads CSAIIPGQPSSYNSPLHF. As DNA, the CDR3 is TGCAGTGCAATAATCCCGGGACAGCCTAGCTCCTATAATTCACCCCTCCACTTT.